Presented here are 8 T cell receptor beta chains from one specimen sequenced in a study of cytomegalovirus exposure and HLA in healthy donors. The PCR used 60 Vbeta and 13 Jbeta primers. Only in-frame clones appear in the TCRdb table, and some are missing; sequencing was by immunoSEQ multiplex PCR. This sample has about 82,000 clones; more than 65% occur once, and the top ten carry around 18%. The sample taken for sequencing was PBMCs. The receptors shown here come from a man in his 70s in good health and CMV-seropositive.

CDR3 in amino acids: CASSAEETQYF. In DNA, the CDR3 is TGTGCCAGCAGCGCTGAGGAGACCCAGTACTTC. The genes are TRBV5-8 and TRBJ2-5; unclear D gene. This CDR3 has 11 residues. CDR1 is SGHTS and CDR2 is YDEGEE in the germline V gene. V was clipped by 4 bases and J by 5 bases, with 6 bases between them.

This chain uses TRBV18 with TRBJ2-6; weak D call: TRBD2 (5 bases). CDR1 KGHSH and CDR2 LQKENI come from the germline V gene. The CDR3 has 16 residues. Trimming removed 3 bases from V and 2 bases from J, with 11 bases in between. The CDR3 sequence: CASSPAGGPGANVLTF. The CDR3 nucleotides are TGTGCCAGCTCACCGGCGGGTGGGCCTGGGGCCAACGTCCTGACTTTC.

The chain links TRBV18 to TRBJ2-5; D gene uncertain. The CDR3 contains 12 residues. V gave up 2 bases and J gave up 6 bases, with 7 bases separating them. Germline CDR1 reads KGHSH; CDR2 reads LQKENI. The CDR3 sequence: CASSPAEKTQYF. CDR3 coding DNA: TGTGCCAGCTCACCAGCTGAGAAGACCCAGTACTTC.

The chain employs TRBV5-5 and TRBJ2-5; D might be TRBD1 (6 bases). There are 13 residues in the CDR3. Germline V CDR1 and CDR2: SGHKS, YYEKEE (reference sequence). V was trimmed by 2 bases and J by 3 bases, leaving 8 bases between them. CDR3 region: CASSFAGEETQYF. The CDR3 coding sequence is TGTGCCAGCAGCTTCGCAGGGGAAGAGACCCAGTACTTC. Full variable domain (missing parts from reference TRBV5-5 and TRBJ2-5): DAGVTQSPTHLIKTRGQQVTLRCSPISGHKSVSWYQQVLGQGPQFIFQYYEKEERGRGNFPDRFSARQFPNYSSELNVNALLLGDSALYLCASSFAGEETQYFGPGTRLLVL.

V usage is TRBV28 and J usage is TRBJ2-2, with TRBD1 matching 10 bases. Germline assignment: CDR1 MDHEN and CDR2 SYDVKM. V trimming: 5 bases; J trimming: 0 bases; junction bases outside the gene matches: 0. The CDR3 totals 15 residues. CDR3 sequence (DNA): TGTGCCAGCAGTGGGACAGGGGCGAACACCGGGGAGCTGTTTTTT. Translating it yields CASSGTGANTGELFF. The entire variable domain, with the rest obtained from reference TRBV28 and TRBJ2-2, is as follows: DVKVTQSSRYLVKRTGEKVFLECVQDMDHENMFWYRQDPGLGLRLIYFSYDVKMKEKGDIPEGYSVSREKKERFSLILESASTNQTSMYLCASSGTGANTGELFFGEGSRLTVL.

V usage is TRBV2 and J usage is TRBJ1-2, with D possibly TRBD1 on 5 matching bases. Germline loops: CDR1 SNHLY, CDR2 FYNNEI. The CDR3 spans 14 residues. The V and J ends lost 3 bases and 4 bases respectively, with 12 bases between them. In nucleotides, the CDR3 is TGTGCCAGCAGTGATCCACCCGGGGGCTATGGCTACACCTTC. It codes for CASSDPPGGYGYTF.

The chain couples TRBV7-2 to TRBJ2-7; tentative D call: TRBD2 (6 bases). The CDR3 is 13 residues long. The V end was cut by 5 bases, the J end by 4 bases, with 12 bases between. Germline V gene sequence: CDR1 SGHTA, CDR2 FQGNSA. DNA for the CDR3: TGTGCCAGCAGCCCCCCGGGGGTTTACGAGCAGTACTTC. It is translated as CASSPPGVYEQYF.

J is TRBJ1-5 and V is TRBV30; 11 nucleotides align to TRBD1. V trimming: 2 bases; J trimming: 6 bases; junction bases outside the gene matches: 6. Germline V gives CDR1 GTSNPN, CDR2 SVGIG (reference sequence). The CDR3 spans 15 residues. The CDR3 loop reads CAWSPGQGGGQPQHF. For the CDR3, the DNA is TGTGCCTGGAGTCCGGGACAGGGGGGGGGTCAGCCCCAGCATTTT.